This record looks at one TCR beta chain sequence and its context. Its matching antigen is unknown. A junction boundary mismatches the germline segment, possibly from a read error. Every TCR beta cDNA library bore unique molecular identifiers. One entry per CDR3 protein, called by TCRdb with MiXCR from the PCR reads. The table lists about 460,000 distinct CDR3 sequences, roughly 46% of them singletons. The data are from a study of post-analysis software for immune sequencing data. Overall study results and limits: About five TRBV segments, including TRBV5-6, TRBV5-1 and TRBV20-1, were more frequent in patients than controls.

Per germline, CDR1 SGDLS and CDR2 YYNGEE. This CDR3 has 15 amino acids. The TCR was taken from a girl under 18 with multiple sclerosis. The specimen sequenced was blood. The chain has TRBV9 and TRBJ2-1; 10 bases are a match to TRBD2. As DNA, the CDR3 is TGTGCCGGCAGCGTAGCGGGAGGAGGGTACAATGAGCAGTTCTTC. The encoded protein is CAGSVAGGGYNEQFF.